Each of the 31 T cell receptor beta chains below was sequenced from the same sample in a study of immune evolution from preneoplasia to lung adenocarcinoma. The repertoire was sequenced with immunoSEQ multiplex PCR; TCRdb's copy has only in-frame clones and lacks some. This sample has 15,000 to 20,000 clones, with 86% found just once. Sequencing input: FFPE invasive lung adenocarcinoma tissue. The receptors come from a person aged 70 to 85 with invasive lung adenocarcinoma.

The V gene is TRBV7-3, the J gene TRBJ2-1; 10 nucleotides line up with TRBD2. This CDR3 contains 13 residues. Germline V gene sequence: CDR1 SGHTA, CDR2 FQGTGA. The ends lost 4 bases at V and 10 bases at J; junction bases unmatched: 4. As DNA, the CDR3 is TGTGCCAGCAGCTGGACTAGCGGTTCCGAGCAGTTCTTC. Its translation is CASSWTSGSEQFF. Looking up the rest from reference TRBV7-3 and TRBJ2-1 gives the full variable domain: GAGVSQTPSNKVTEKGKYVELRCDPISGHTALYWYRQSLGQGPEFLIYFQGTGAADDSGLPNDRFFAVRPEGSVSTLKIQRTERGDSAVYLCASSWTSGSEQFFGPGTRLTVL.

The V call is TRBV19, the J call TRBJ1-1; TRBD1 matches 8 bases. This CDR3 is built from 12 residues. Germline assignment: CDR1 LNHDA and CDR2 SQIVND (reference sequence). The CDR3 bases are TGTGCAACAGGGGGGTTGTATGCTGAAGCTTTCTTT. This sequence encodes CATGGLYAEAFF.

The chain uses TRBV7-9 and TRBJ2-7; D unresolved. This CDR3 is 15 amino acids long. V was clipped by 2 bases and J by 2 bases, with 13 bases between them. The germline gives CDR1 SEHNR, CDR2 FQNEAQ (reference sequence). CDR3: CASSLHRSRPYEQYF. The CDR3 region has the DNA TGTGCCAGCAGCTTACATCGTTCTAGGCCCTACGAGCAGTACTTC.

The chain couples TRBV18 to TRBJ2-5, with 8 bases that match TRBD1. CDR3 length: 15 residues. The germline CDR1 and CDR2 sequences are KGHSH and LQKENI. After removal of 8 bases from V and 3 bases from J, the junction contained 11 bases not matched to a gene. Written as DNA, the CDR3 is TGTGCCAGCACACAGGGACAGGAGGCTAAAGAGACCCAGTACTTC. The encoded protein is CASTQGQEAKETQYF.

The J gene is TRBJ2-1, the V gene TRBV9; tentatively, D is TRBD1 (6 bases). There are 14 residues in the CDR3. V lost 0 bases and J 7 bases, leaving 11 bases between the germline ends. Per the germline V gene, CDR1 is SGDLS and CDR2 is YYNGEE. CDR3 in amino acids: CASSVGNRANEQFF. The CDR3 bases are TGTGCCAGCAGCGTAGGGAACAGGGCGAATGAGCAGTTCTTC.

In the case of this clone: Sequence at one end of the junction differs from germline and may be a read error. This chain links TRBV27 with TRBJ2-1; D is possibly TRBD2 (6 bases). The V gene's germline CDR1 is MNHEY and CDR2 SMNVEV (reference sequence). The CDR3 extends over 13 amino acids. The CDR3 DNA reads as TGTGCCAGCAGTCTGGAAAATTGGGGGGAGCTGTTCTTC. This codes for CASSLENWGELFF.

The rearrangement joins TRBV6-5 to TRBJ2-3, with TRBD1 as a possible D gene (6 bases). Trimming stripped 6 bases from V and 0 bases from J, with 10 bases between. The CDR3 runs 14 residues. The germline gives CDR1 MNHEY, CDR2 SVGAGI. CDR3 residues: CASRRQESTDTQYF. CDR3 DNA sequence: TGTGCCAGCAGGAGACAGGAGAGCACAGATACGCAGTATTTT.

The chain uses TRBV15 and TRBJ1-2, with D possibly matching TRBD1 (6 bases). This CDR3 is 14 amino acids long. V lost 0 bases and J 6 bases, leaving 11 bases between the germline ends. Germline lookup yields CDR1 LNHNV and CDR2 YYDKDF (reference sequence). The CDR3 loop reads CATSREGGGDGYTF. The CDR3 DNA follows: TGTGCCACCAGCAGAGAAGGGGGAGGAGATGGCTACACCTTC.

This CDR3 reads CASSSDQGYTEAFF. The CDR3 DNA reads TGCGCCAGCAGCTCAGATCAGGGGTACACTGAAGCTTTCTTT. This sequence joins TRBV5-1 and TRBJ1-1; maybe TRBD1 (6 bases). Deletions cut 3 bases from V and 3 bases from J, with 12 bases between. The CDR3 is 14 amino acids. The germline V gene has CDR1 SGHRS and CDR2 YFSETQ.

V usage is TRBV11-3 and J usage is TRBJ2-1; possible D gene TRBD2, 6 bases. The germline CDR1 and CDR2 sequences are SGHNT and YENEEA. The V end lost 5 bases, the J end lost 2 bases, and 13 bases lay between the germline ends. CDR3 length equals 15 residues. The CDR3 loop is CASSRGGEPYNEQFF. The CDR3 DNA sequence: TGTGCCAGCAGCCGAGGAGGGGAGCCCTACAATGAGCAGTTCTTC.

This clone occurred once. This rearrangement joins TRBV4-1 to TRBJ1-5; D unclear. CDR1 is MGHRA, CDR2 YSYEKL, per germline. V was clipped by 0 bases and J by 2 bases, with 14 bases between them. The CDR3 is 17 amino acids. As DNA, the CDR3 is TGCGCCAGCAGCCAAGATGTAGGAAGGGAGGGCAATCAGCCCCAGCATTTT. It yields the protein CASSQDVGREGNQPQHF.

The J gene is TRBJ1-2, the V gene TRBV27; possible D gene TRBD1, 5 bases. Per germline, CDR1 MNHEY and CDR2 SMNVEV (reference sequence). Trimming removed 2 bases at V and 4 bases at J, with 5 bases between. The CDR3 is 12 amino acids. The CDR3, as DNA: TGTGCCAGCAGTTTACAGGGCTATGGCTACACCTTC. Protein product: CASSLQGYGYTF.

The CDR3 DNA follows: TGTGCCAGCGCCGGGACAGGGGCCACCGGGGAGCTGTTTTTT. Its translation is CASAGTGATGELFF. This chain connects TRBV19 to TRBJ2-2; TRBD1 matches at 10 bases. With V trimmed by 9 bases and J by 4 bases, 5 bases remained unmatched. CDR3 length: 14 amino acids. Per the germline V gene, CDR1 is LNHDA and CDR2 is SQIVND (reference sequence).

This sequence joins TRBV10-1 and TRBJ1-3; D is unresolved. The V gene lost 5 bases and the J gene lost 4 bases, with 9 bases spanning the gap. CDR3 length equals 13 residues. The germline gives CDR1 WNHNN, CDR2 SYGVQD (reference sequence). The CDR3 loop reads CASSLSIGNTIYF. CDR3 in DNA: TGCGCCAGCAGTCTAAGTATCGGAAACACCATATATTTT.

The chain combines TRBV4-1 with TRBJ2-5, with D unresolved. The CDR3 covers 13 residues. V lost 3 bases to trimming and J lost 5 bases, with 10 bases between them. The germline V gene has CDR1 MGHRA and CDR2 YSYEKL. CDR3 amino acids: CASSQRTGETQYF. DNA for the CDR3: TGCGCCAGCAGCCAGAGGACCGGGGAGACCCAGTACTTC.

The CDR3 nucleotides read TGTGCCAGCAGCCCGCCGGGACAGGGCGGGAGCTATGGCTACACCTTC. Protein: CASSPPGQGGSYGYTF. The J gene is TRBJ1-2, the V gene TRBV5-4; 9 bases are a match to TRBD1. The CDR3 is made up of 16 amino acids. V was pared by 4 bases and J by 4 bases, with 11 bases of the junction left unmatched. CDR1 SGHNT and CDR2 YYREEE come from the germline V gene (reference sequence).

CDR3 in DNA: TGTGCCAGCAGTTACTCGGGGGGCGAGGAAAAACTGTTTTTT. Protein: CASSYSGGEEKLFF. The chain uses TRBV6-6 and TRBJ1-4; possibly TRBD1 for D (6 bases). The CDR3 totals 14 residues. Per the germline V gene, CDR1 is MNHNY and CDR2 is SVGAGI (reference sequence). Trimming removed 0 bases at V and 8 bases at J, with 10 bases between.

In DNA, the CDR3 is TGTGCCAGCAGTCCACGGACTAGCCGATACAATGAGCAGTTCTTC. Translation gives CASSPRTSRYNEQFF. This chain uses TRBV27 with TRBJ2-1, with 8 bases fitting TRBD2. CDR1 and CDR2 from the germline V gene are MNHEY and SMNVEV (reference sequence). V lost 5 bases to trimming and J lost 4 bases; unmatched junction nucleotides: 7. This CDR3 comprises 15 residues.

The chain uses TRBV10-2 and TRBJ2-7, with D hard to call. Trimming took off 5 bases at V and 7 bases at J, with 12 bases between the two ends. This CDR3 contains 12 residues. From germline, CDR1 is WSHSY and CDR2 SAAADI. CDR3 nucleotide sequence: TGCGCCAGCAGTCCATATAGGGAAGAGCAGTACTTC. This codes for CASSPYREEQYF.

This chain connects TRBV28 to TRBJ1-3; possible D gene TRBD1, 5 bases. This CDR3 contains 16 residues. CDR1 and CDR2 (germline): MDHEN, SYDVKM. Trimming shortened V by 3 bases and J by 0 bases, and 12 bases separated the two germline ends. CDR3 nucleotides: TGTGCCAGCAGTTTTCATGGGGGGGGCTCTGGAAACACCATATATTTT. This translates into CASSFHGGGSGNTIYF.

The chain links TRBV29-1 to TRBJ2-7; no clear D gene. The CDR3 consists of 13 residues. Germline assignment: CDR1 SQVTM and CDR2 ANQGSEA. Trimming stripped 6 bases from V and 2 bases from J, with 14 bases between. CDR3 loop: CSVRLSGPYEQYF. In DNA, the CDR3 is TGCAGCGTCCGGCTGTCCGGACCCTACGAGCAGTACTTC.

The V gene is TRBV2, the J gene TRBJ2-1; TRBD2 might be the D (5 bases). The CDR3 sequence is 14 residues long. Trimming took 9 bases from V and 4 from J, leaving 16 bases between them. The V gene's germline CDR1 is SNHLY and CDR2 FYNNEI. The CDR3 nucleotides are TGTGCCAGTTCCCTAGCCTCCTTTTACAATGAGCAGTTCTTC. The encoded protein is CASSLASFYNEQFF.

The chain combines TRBV18 with TRBJ1-3, with D perhaps matching TRBD1 (5 bases). The length of the CDR3 is 17 residues. Germline V CDR1 and CDR2: KGHSH, LQKENI. The V end was cut by 2 bases, the J end by 0 bases, with 14 bases between. CDR3 in amino acids: CASSPRMDNPSGNTIYF. In DNA form, the CDR3 reads TGTGCCAGCTCACCAAGGATGGACAATCCCTCTGGAAACACCATATATTTT.

This chain links TRBV18 with TRBJ2-2; D possibly matches TRBD1 or TRBD2 (5 bases each). CDR1 KGHSH and CDR2 LQKENI come from the germline V gene. This CDR3 has 16 residues. The ends were cut back, 5 bases at V and 2 bases at J, with 15 bases in the middle. The CDR3 loop is CASSDQGADNTGELFF. CDR3 nucleotide sequence: TGTGCCAGCTCAGATCAGGGAGCAGATAACACCGGGGAGCTGTTTTTT.

The genes are TRBV28 and TRBJ2-7; TRBD2 might be the D (5 bases). The germline V gene encodes CDR1 MDHEN and CDR2 SYDVKM. The CDR3 totals 16 residues. The V and J ends lost 3 bases and 1 base respectively, with 16 bases between them. In DNA, the CDR3 is TGTGCCAGCAGTTTTTCGATTAGGACTGTTTCCTACGAGCAGTACTTC. Residues: CASSFSIRTVSYEQYF.

The chain joins TRBV7-9 to TRBJ1-1; D possibly corresponds to TRBD1 (6 bases). V lost 5 bases and J lost 0, with 16 bases in between. The CDR3 sequence is 16 residues long. CDR1 SEHNR and CDR2 FQNEAQ come from the germline V gene (reference sequence). The CDR3 DNA reads TGTGCCAGCAGCGTCCTCAGGGGATTCATGAACACTGAAGCTTTCTTT. Protein product: CASSVLRGFMNTEAFF.

The V gene is TRBV5-7, the J gene TRBJ2-7; D remains unclear. TRBV5-7 is placed among ORFs of uncertain function. The CDR3 runs to 12 residues. Trimming removed 3 bases from V and 0 bases from J, with 4 bases in between. The CDR3 loop reads CASSSPSYEQYF. The CDR3 bases are TGTGCCAGCAGCTCGCCCTCCTACGAGCAGTACTTC.

This clone was seen a few times. The chain is built from TRBV6-1 and TRBJ1-5; no clear D gene. The V gene lost 4 bases and the J gene lost 7 bases, with 11 bases spanning the gap. Germline V CDR1 and CDR2: MNHNS, SASEGT. This CDR3 region has 13 residues. CDR3 amino acids: CASSGEVRQPQHF. DNA of the CDR3: TGTGCCAGCAGTGGTGAAGTTAGGCAGCCCCAGCATTTT.

In DNA form, the CDR3 reads TGTGCCAGCTCTGGGACCGCTGTGAACACTGAAGCTTTCTTT. Residues: CASSGTAVNTEAFF. The chain recombines TRBV2 with TRBJ1-1, with D maybe TRBD1 (5 bases). The CDR3 totals 14 residues. Trimming removed 8 bases from V and 0 bases from J, with 13 bases in between. The germline gives CDR1 SNHLY, CDR2 FYNNEI.

The chain links TRBV27 to TRBJ1-1, with D unresolved. The CDR3 totals 12 residues. Germline values: CDR1 MNHEY, CDR2 SMNVEV (reference sequence). The V end was cut by 10 bases, the J end by 5 bases, with 14 bases between. The chain's CDR3 is CATHPGGTEAFF. The CDR3 DNA reads TGTGCCACACACCCCGGTGGTACTGAAGCTTTCTTT.

The gene calls are TRBV19 and TRBJ2-2; the D is unclear. The CDR3 has 16 amino acids. Per germline, CDR1 LNHDA and CDR2 SQIVND (reference sequence). V lost 3 bases and J 5 bases, leaving 16 bases between the germline ends. CDR3 in amino acids: CASSIPRLRRTGELFF. As DNA, the CDR3 is TGTGCCAGTAGTATCCCCCGCCTTAGGCGGACCGGGGAGCTGTTTTTT. The full variable domain, with the rest looked up from reference TRBV19 and TRBJ2-2, is DGGITQSPKYLFRKEGQNVTLSCEQNLNHDAMYWYRQDPGQGLRLIYYSQIVNDFQKGDIAEGYSVSREKKESFPLTVTSAQKNPTAFYLCASSIPRLRRTGELFFGEGSRLTVL.